These 21 T cell receptor beta chains were sequenced from one sample in a study of cytomegalovirus exposure and HLA in healthy donors. PCR primers comprised 60 Vbeta and 13 Jbeta primers. Repertoires were generated with immunoSEQ multiplex PCR, while TCRdb's copy carries only in-frame clones and drops some. The sample includes some 77,000 clones, around 80% of them seen just once. Sequencing was carried out using PBMCs. These receptors all stem from a man between 25 and 39 years old in good health and CMV-seronegative.

V is TRBV30 and J is TRBJ1-6, with D perhaps matching TRBD1 (5 bases). The germline V gene has CDR1 GTSNPN and CDR2 SVGIG (reference sequence). V lost 4 bases and J lost 3, with 13 bases in between. CDR3 length: 15 residues. This chain's CDR3 is CAWTLGVFYNSPLHF. For the CDR3, the DNA is TGTGCCTGGACCCTAGGGGTTTTCTATAATTCACCCCTCCACTTT.

The V gene is TRBV6-1, the J gene TRBJ1-1; TRBD1 agrees at 11 bases. V lost 5 bases and J lost 5; bases outside the gene matches: 7. Germline CDR1 and CDR2: MNHNS and SASEGT. CDR3 length: 15 residues. DNA of the CDR3: TGTGCCAGCAGTTCTCGGACAGGGGGCAATACTGAAGCTTTCTTT. Encoded protein: CASSSRTGGNTEAFF.

Notes on this clone: The sample has other DNA sequences that encode this CDR3 too. The V call is TRBV18, the J call TRBJ2-5, with 7 bases identical to TRBD1. Germline loops: CDR1 KGHSH, CDR2 LQKENI. CDR3 size: 13 residues. The V segment lost 3 bases and the J segment 5 bases; nucleotides outside the gene matches: 3. The CDR3 bases are TGTGCCAGCTCACCGGGACAGCCGGAGACCCAGTACTTC. It translates to CASSPGQPETQYF.

This clone was seen a handful of times. This chain links TRBV10-3 with TRBJ2-7, with TRBD1 as a possible D gene (5 bases). V shed 6 bases and J shed 4 bases, with 7 bases lying between them. In germline, CDR1 is ENHRY, CDR2 SYGVKD. This CDR3 comprises 11 residues. The CDR3: CAIRQEYEQYF. The CDR3 bases are TGTGCCATCAGACAGGAGTACGAGCAGTACTTC.

The count of this clone is one. The chain combines TRBV12-5 with TRBJ2-1, with 9 bases matching TRBD2. The CDR3 runs to 15 residues. CDR1 is LGHNT, CDR2 FRNRAP, per germline. The ends lost 9 bases at V and 9 bases at J; junction bases unmatched: 15. CDR3 in DNA: TGTGCTAGCCTGCCGGGGACTAGCAGGGGAGGTGAGCAGTTCTTC. Protein product: CASLPGTSRGGEQFF.

This chain uses TRBV7-2 with TRBJ2-5, with 9 nucleotides matching TRBD2. CDR3 size: 16 residues. Trimming cost V 2 bases and J 2 bases; bases outside gene matches: 6. From germline, CDR1 is SGHTA and CDR2 FQGNSA. The DNA for the CDR3 is TGTGCCAGCAGCTTATTTAGCGGGGGTGGGCAAGAGACCCAGTACTTC. Its protein is CASSLFSGGGQETQYF. Full variable domain (missing parts from reference TRBV7-2 and TRBJ2-5): GAGVSQSPSNKVTEKGKDVELRCDPISGHTALYWYRQSLGQGLEFLIYFQGNSAPDKSGLPSDRFSAERTGGSVSTLTIQRTQQEDSAVYLCASSLFSGGGQETQYFGPGTRLLVL.

This clone is medium-sized (0.01 to 0.1%) in the sample. J is TRBJ2-1 and V is TRBV13; 12 positions agree with TRBD2. Per germline, CDR1 PRHDT and CDR2 FYEKMQ (reference sequence). The V gene end was trimmed by 8 bases and the J gene end by 3 bases; junction bases not matched to a gene: 5. CDR3 length: 15 residues. CDR3 in amino acids: CASLGTSGYYNEQFF. For the CDR3, the DNA is TGTGCCAGCCTCGGGACTAGCGGGTACTACAATGAGCAGTTCTTC. Supplemented by reference TRBV13 and TRBJ2-1, the full variable domain reads AAGVIQSPRHLIKEKRETATLKCYPIPRHDTVYWYQQGPGQDPQFLISFYEKMQSDKGSIPDRFSAQQFSDYHSELNMSSLELGDSALYFCASLGTSGYYNEQFFGPGTRLTVL.

The V gene is TRBV2, the J gene TRBJ2-2; 13 bases line up with TRBD2. CDR3 length: 13 amino acids. V shed 4 bases, J shed 11 bases, and the junction held 1 base outside the gene matches. CDR1 and CDR2 (germline): SNHLY, FYNNEI. The CDR3 region is CASSGTSGGELFF. CDR3 in DNA: TGTGCCAGCAGTGGGACTAGCGGGGGCGAGCTGTTTTTT. Variable domain in full (rest from reference TRBV2 and TRBJ2-2): EPEVTQTPSHQVTQMGQEVILRCVPISNHLYFYWYRQILGQKVEFLVSFYNNEISEKSEIFDDQFSVERPDGSNFTLKIRSTKLEDSAMYFCASSGTSGGELFFGEGSRLTVL.

The CDR3 region is CASSLDPGQGSEQYF. The DNA for the CDR3 is TGTGCCAGCAGCTTAGACCCGGGACAGGGTAGCGAGCAGTACTTC. J is TRBJ2-7 and V is TRBV11-2; 9 nucleotides align to TRBD1. Germline trimming cut 0 bases from V and 6 bases from J; bases unmatched to any gene: 6. The CDR3 is 15 residues long. Germline lookup yields CDR1 SGHAT and CDR2 FQNNGV.

The chain uses TRBV5-1 and TRBJ2-5; 7 bases agree with TRBD2. The V gene's germline CDR1 is SGHRS and CDR2 YFSETQ. This CDR3 has 15 amino acids. The V and J ends lost 7 bases and 5 bases, in that order; junction bases with no gene match: 14. The DNA of the CDR3 is TGCGCCAGCTTCATGGGCGGGAGAAAGGGGGAGACCCAGTACTTC. Encoded protein: CASFMGGRKGETQYF. Based on the CDR3 plus reference TRBV5-1 and TRBJ2-5, the full variable domain is KAGVTQTPRYLIKTRGQQVTLSCSPISGHRSVSWYQQTPGQGLQFLFEYFSETQRNKGNFPGRFSGRQFSNSRSEMNVSTLELGDSALYLCASFMGGRKGETQYFGPGTRLLVL.

V usage is TRBV9 and J usage is TRBJ2-1; 10 nucleotides agree with TRBD1. The trim removed 0 bases at V and 2 bases at J, leaving 8 bases unmatched. Germline V gene data show CDR1 as SGDLS and CDR2 as YYNGEE. CDR3 length: 18 residues. CDR3: CASSVGGRGTGAYNEQFF. The CDR3 DNA is TGTGCCAGCAGCGTAGGGGGTAGGGGGACAGGGGCCTACAATGAGCAGTTCTTC.

The sample holds a few counts of this clone. The genes are TRBV7-2 and TRBJ2-7, with D maybe TRBD2 (5 bases). Germline-derived CDR1 and CDR2 are SGHTA and FQGNSA. This CDR3 has 14 amino acids. V was trimmed by 7 bases and J by 0 bases, leaving 13 bases between them. The CDR3 spells CASTPGRGSYEQYF. For the CDR3, the DNA is TGTGCCAGCACTCCCGGACGGGGCTCCTACGAGCAGTACTTC. Looking up the rest from reference TRBV7-2 and TRBJ2-7 gives the full variable domain: GAGVSQSPSNKVTEKGKDVELRCDPISGHTALYWYRQSLGQGLEFLIYFQGNSAPDKSGLPSDRFSAERTGGSVSTLTIQRTQQEDSAVYLCASTPGRGSYEQYFGPGTRLTVT.

This clone was recorded only once. The chain carries TRBV5-1 and TRBJ2-5, with 8 bases fitting TRBD1. Looked up from germline, CDR1 is SGHRS and CDR2 is YFSETQ. The ends lost 3 bases at V and 4 bases at J; junction bases unmatched: 5. The CDR3 totals 14 residues. The CDR3 protein is CASSWTGPGETQYF. CDR3 DNA sequence: TGCGCCAGCAGCTGGACAGGGCCTGGAGAGACCCAGTACTTC.

The chain carries TRBV6-1 and TRBJ2-3, with TRBD1 as a possible D gene (5 bases). This CDR3 has 13 amino acids. The germline CDR1 and CDR2 sequences are MNHNS and SASEGT. Deletions cut 4 bases from V and 4 bases from J, with 9 bases between. The CDR3 DNA is TGTGCCAGCAGTGGTGGCAGGGCAGATACGCAGTATTTT. This encodes CASSGGRADTQYF.

The chain has TRBV4-2 and TRBJ2-1; 11 positions agree with TRBD2. The ends lost 6 bases at V and 5 bases at J; junction bases unmatched: 6. Looked up from germline, CDR1 is LGHNA and CDR2 is YNFKEQ. The CDR3 is 15 amino acids. The CDR3 bases are TGTGCCAGCAGGGGGGCGACTAGCGGGAACAATGAGCAGTTCTTC. Protein product: CASRGATSGNNEQFF.

The chain recombines TRBV18 with TRBJ2-1, with 9 bases that match TRBD1. Trimming removed 6 bases from V and 3 bases from J; junction bases left unmatched: 9. This CDR3 region has 16 residues. Germline V gene data show CDR1 as KGHSH and CDR2 as LQKENI. The CDR3 spells CASSATGQGVYNEQFF. CDR3 sequence (DNA): TGTGCCAGCTCGGCAACGGGACAGGGAGTCTACAATGAGCAGTTCTTC.

As regards this clone: At one boundary the junction diverges from the germline segment, which might be a read error. The J gene is TRBJ2-5, the V gene TRBV7-9; D remains unclear. The CDR3 is 12 residues long. CDR1 and CDR2 from the germline V gene are SEHNR and FQNEAQ (reference sequence). CDR3 coding DNA: TGTTCCAGCAGCTTTTCTCAAGAGACCCAGTACTTC. It yields the protein CSSSFSQETQYF.

The chain couples TRBV12-5 to TRBJ1-5; weak D call: TRBD1 (6 bases). The CDR3 loop spans 15 amino acids. Germline CDR1 and CDR2: LGHNT and FRNRAP. Trimming stripped 1 base from V and 3 bases from J, with 10 bases between. The CDR3 DNA reads as TGTGCTAGTGGTTTGGGGGACACTAACAATCAGCCCCAGCATTTT. Its protein product is CASGLGDTNNQPQHF. The whole variable domain, filled in from reference TRBV12-5 and TRBJ1-5, reads DARVTQTPRHKVTEMGQEVTMRCQPILGHNTVFWYRQTMMQGLELLAYFRNRAPLDDSGMPKDRFSAEMPDATLATLKIQPSEPRDSAVYFCASGLGDTNNQPQHFGDGTRLSIL.

This rearrangement joins TRBV6-1 to TRBJ1-6; possible D gene TRBD1, 5 bases. Germline V CDR1 and CDR2: MNHNS, SASEGT. This CDR3 comprises 13 residues. The V gene lost 5 bases and the J gene lost 11 bases, with 13 bases spanning the gap. CDR3 DNA sequence: TGTGCCAGCAGTACAAGACCGGGGGCACCCCTCCACTTT. Amino acid sequence: CASSTRPGAPLHF.

J is TRBJ2-2 and V is TRBV5-1, with a weak D call TRBD1 (5 bases). CDR1 and CDR2 from the germline V gene are SGHRS and YFSETQ. The V end was cut by 2 bases, the J end by 0 bases, with 11 bases between. This CDR3 is 16 amino acids long. CDR3 DNA: TGCGCCAGCAGCTTCGGATGGGGCGCGAACACCGGGGAGCTGTTTTTT. It codes for CASSFGWGANTGELFF. Full variable domain (outside the CDR3, taken from reference TRBV5-1 and TRBJ2-2): KAGVTQTPRYLIKTRGQQVTLSCSPISGHRSVSWYQQTPGQGLQFLFEYFSETQRNKGNFPGRFSGRQFSNSRSEMNVSTLELGDSALYLCASSFGWGANTGELFFGEGSRLTVL.

The chain's CDR3 is CASSIRDSSYEQYF. DNA of the CDR3: TGCGCCAGCAGCATCCGGGACAGCTCCTACGAGCAGTACTTC. This rearrangement joins TRBV5-1 to TRBJ2-7; 7 nucleotides line up with TRBD1. The CDR3 has 14 residues. CDR1 and CDR2 (germline): SGHRS, YFSETQ. V lost 4 bases and J lost 0; bases outside the gene matches: 4.